This TCR beta chain was found in a study of cytomegalovirus exposure and HLA in healthy donors. Per the germline V gene, CDR1 is MDHEN and CDR2 is SYDVKM. This CDR3 contains 12 residues. The V gene end was trimmed by 3 bases and the J gene end by 7 bases; junction bases not matched to a gene: 2. PCR amplification relied on 60 Vbeta primers (plus 13 Jbeta primers). Only in-frame clones appear in the TCRdb table, and some are missing; sequencing was by immunoSEQ multiplex PCR. This table has around 130,000 clones, 60% to 80% appearing once. The sequenced material came from PBMCs. The clonotype originates from a woman aged 55-75 years in good health and CMV-seropositive. V gene TRBV28 combines with J gene TRBJ1-2; 7 nucleotides match TRBD1. The CDR3 DNA follows: TGTGCCAGCAGTTTCGACAGGGCTGGCTACACCTTC. It specifies CASSFDRAGYTF.